This T cell receptor (beta chain) was obtained from a study of identical twins. Study conclusions and caveats: Abundant beta clonotypes from cord blood bore fewer insertions; memory repertoires lacked this pattern. One should note that invariant MAIT and iNKT cells could partly confound zero-insertion analyses. Models predicted less out-of-frame TCR alpha sharing in monozygotic twins than was found.

This clonotype was recorded many times. Its cognate antigen is unknown. Template switching added a universal primer binding site, and final cDNA carried unique molecular identifiers. TCRdb re-called the 5' RACE reads through MiXCR, storing one row per CDR3 protein. The sample records some 97,000 distinct CDR3 sequences, about 6.1% being singletons. The CDR3 is made up of 13 amino acids. Sequencing was performed on memory T cells sorted from blood. This receptor was identified in a woman aged 50 to 60 in good health. The V call is TRBV21-1, the J call TRBJ2-2; TRBD1 reflects the table's D call only, with no check against the DNA. TRBV21-1 is recorded as a pseudogene. CDR3 DNA sequence: TGTGCCAGCAACAGGACAGACACCGGGGAGCTGTTTTTT. This translates into CASNRTDTGELFF.